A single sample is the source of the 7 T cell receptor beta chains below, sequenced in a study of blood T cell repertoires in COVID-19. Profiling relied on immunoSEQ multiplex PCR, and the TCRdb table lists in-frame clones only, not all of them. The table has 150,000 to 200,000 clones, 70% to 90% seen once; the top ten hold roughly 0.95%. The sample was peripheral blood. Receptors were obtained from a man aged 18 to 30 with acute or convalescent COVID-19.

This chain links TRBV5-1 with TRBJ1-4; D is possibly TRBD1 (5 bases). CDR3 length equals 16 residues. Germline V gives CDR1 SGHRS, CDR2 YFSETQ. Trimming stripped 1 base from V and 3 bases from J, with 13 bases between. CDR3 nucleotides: TGCGCCAGCAGCTTGAACCCGGGGGGGTCTAATGAAAAACTGTTTTTT. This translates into CASSLNPGGSNEKLFF.

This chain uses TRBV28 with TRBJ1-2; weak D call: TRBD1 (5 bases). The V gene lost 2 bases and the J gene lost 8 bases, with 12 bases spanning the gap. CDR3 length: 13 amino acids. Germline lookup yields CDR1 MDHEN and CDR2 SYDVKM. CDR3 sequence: CASSLPGPLGYTF. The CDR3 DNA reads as TGTGCCAGCAGTTTACCAGGGCCCCTGGGCTACACCTTC.

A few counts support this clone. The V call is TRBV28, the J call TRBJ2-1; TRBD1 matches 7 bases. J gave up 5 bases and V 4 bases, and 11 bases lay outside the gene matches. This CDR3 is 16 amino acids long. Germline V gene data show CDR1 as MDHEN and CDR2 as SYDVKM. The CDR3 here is CASSSPQGRLDNEQFF. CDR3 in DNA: TGTGCCAGCAGTTCACCACAGGGGCGCCTCGACAATGAGCAGTTCTTC.

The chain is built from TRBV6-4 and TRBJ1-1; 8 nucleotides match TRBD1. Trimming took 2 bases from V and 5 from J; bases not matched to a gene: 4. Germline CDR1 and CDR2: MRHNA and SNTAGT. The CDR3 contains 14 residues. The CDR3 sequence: CASSDGNRGTEAFF. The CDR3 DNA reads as TGTGCCAGCAGTGACGGGAACAGGGGGACTGAAGCTTTCTTT.

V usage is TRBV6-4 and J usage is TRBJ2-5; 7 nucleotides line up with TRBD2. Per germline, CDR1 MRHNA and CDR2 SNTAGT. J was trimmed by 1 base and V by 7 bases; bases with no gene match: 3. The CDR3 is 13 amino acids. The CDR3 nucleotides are TGTGCCAGCATCGGGACTATCCAAGAGACCCAGTACTTC. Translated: CASIGTIQETQYF.

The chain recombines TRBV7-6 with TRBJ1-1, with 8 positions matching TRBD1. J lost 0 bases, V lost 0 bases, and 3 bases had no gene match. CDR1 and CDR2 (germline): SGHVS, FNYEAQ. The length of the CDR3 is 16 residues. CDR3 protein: CASSLAATGVNTEAFF. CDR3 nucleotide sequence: TGTGCCAGCAGCTTAGCGGCGACAGGGGTGAACACTGAAGCTTTCTTT.

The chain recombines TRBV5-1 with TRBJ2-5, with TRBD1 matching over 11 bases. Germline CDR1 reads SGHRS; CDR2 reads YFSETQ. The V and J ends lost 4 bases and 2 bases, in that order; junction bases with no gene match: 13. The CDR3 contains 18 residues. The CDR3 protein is CASSPIPPGTGGQETQYF. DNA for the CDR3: TGCGCCAGCAGCCCCATCCCGCCGGGGACAGGGGGACAAGAGACCCAGTACTTC.